This is a list of T cell receptor beta chains from one sample in a study of blood T cell repertoires in COVID-19. Sequencing used immunoSEQ multiplex PCR; TCRdb keeps in-frame clones, though not all of them. The table shows more than 15,000 clones, with just over 85% occurring only once. Sequencing was performed on peripheral blood. These receptors were collected from a human donor with active COVID-19. The donor label of this sample is uncertain. CDR3s include the opening cysteine and the closing phenylalanine or tryptophan.

v_gene: TRBV7-3
j_gene: TRBJ2-1
CDR3aa: CASSLNPRAQSSYNEQFF

v_gene: TRBV27
j_gene: TRBJ1-1
CDR3aa: CASKYLRTGLNTEAFF

v_gene: TRBV5-1
j_gene: TRBJ2-5
CDR3aa: CASNKGGTGGETQYF

v_gene: TRBV4-3
j_gene: TRBJ1-1
CDR3aa: CASSWTGYTEAFF

v_gene: TRBV7-9
j_gene: TRBJ2-3
CDR3aa: CASSFTGAGTDTQYF

v_gene: TRBV4-3
j_gene: TRBJ1-4
CDR3aa: CASSQDMPGAEAYEKLFF

v_gene: TRBV7-8
j_gene: TRBJ2-7
CDR3aa: CASSTRTDYEQYF

v_gene: TRBV2
j_gene: TRBJ2-7
CDR3aa: CASRGGQGNYEQYF

v_gene: TRBV7-3
j_gene: TRBJ1-6
CDR3aa: CASSSQGAIDSPLHF

v_gene: TRBV7-2
j_gene: TRBJ2-3
CDR3aa: CASSLSLAGGRGTDTQYF

v_gene: TRBV7-2
j_gene: TRBJ2-3
CDR3aa: CASSSGLAGGEYTDTQYF

v_gene: TRBV18
j_gene: TRBJ2-7
CDR3aa: CASSPLNIGQGREQYF

v_gene: TRBV6-5
j_gene: TRBJ2-3
CDR3aa: CASSLGGGPLTDTQYF

v_gene: TRBV4-3
j_gene: TRBJ1-1
CDR3aa: CASSQGITGGSTEAFF

v_gene: TRBV19
j_gene: TRBJ2-4
CDR3aa: CASSIPTGTKNIQYF

v_gene: TRBV5-8
j_gene: TRBJ2-1
CDR3aa: CASGLTSGGNLEQFF